Listed here are 20 T cell receptor beta chains from one sample, sequenced in a study of T-cell reconstitution after alpha-beta-depleted transplantation in children. A library of TCRbeta sequences, prepared with unique molecular identifiers, was generated. TCRdb passed the PCR reads through MiXCR, listing each CDR3 protein once. The sample comprises roughly 220,000 distinct CDR3 sequences, roughly 9.1% of which are singletons, and less than 40% rests with the top ten. This material consisted of PBMCs, mostly from graft donor cells, taken 360 days after TCRalphabeta/CD19-depleted stem cell transplant. The receptors were gathered from a male patient aged 2 to 10 who had a stem cell transplant for acute myeloid leukemia, so the T cells may come from the graft donor.

V is TRBV29-1 and J is TRBJ1-1, with D maybe TRBD1 (5 bases). The CDR3 is 11 amino acids. In germline, CDR1 is SQVTM, CDR2 ANQGSEA. V lost 5 bases to trimming and J lost 7 bases, with 11 bases between them. The CDR3 sequence is CSVTGTLEAFF. Here the CDR3 DNA reads TGCAGCGTTACCGGGACCCTTGAAGCTTTCTTT.

The CDR3 protein is CASSYPPGRGTEAFF. The CDR3 DNA reads as TGTGCCAGCAGTTATCCACCGGGCAGGGGCACTGAAGCTTTCTTT. The chain has TRBV6-2 or TRBV6-3 and TRBJ1-1; D is perhaps TRBD1 (6 bases). Germline V gives CDR1 MNHEY, CDR2 SVGEGT. The CDR3 runs 15 residues. Trimming pared 3 bases from V and 4 bases from J, leaving 15 bases between.

This clonotype occurred a few times. The chain has TRBV7-6 and TRBJ2-3, with TRBD2 matching 7 bases. Germline V gives CDR1 SGHVS, CDR2 FNYEAQ. V shed 5 bases, J shed 2 bases, and the junction held 7 bases outside the gene matches. The CDR3 has 15 residues. The CDR3 sequence is CASSPLLAPTDTQYF. The DNA for the CDR3 is TGTGCCAGCAGCCCCTTACTAGCGCCCACAGATACGCAGTATTTT.

This clonotype was observed a few times. The CDR3 region has the DNA TGTGCCAGCAGCCACGGGGGGGAGCAGTACGTC. Amino acid sequence: CASSHGGEQYV. The chain joins TRBV3-1 to TRBJ2-7; 7 positions match TRBD2. The CDR3 totals 11 residues. Per the germline V gene, CDR1 is LGHDT and CDR2 is YNNKEL (reference sequence). Unmatched junction bases numbered 0, after V lost 3 bases and J lost 7 bases.

This clonotype was counted many times. The V call is TRBV6-2 or TRBV6-3, the J call TRBJ2-1; D ambiguous. Germline CDR1 MNHEY, CDR2 SVGEGT. Deletions cut 6 bases from V and 5 bases from J, with 8 bases between. The CDR3 sequence is 12 residues long. CDR3 in amino acids: CASSRPDNEQFF. The CDR3 DNA reads TGTGCCAGCAGCCGCCCAGACAATGAGCAGTTCTTC.

The chain joins TRBV19 to TRBJ2-1; perhaps D is TRBD1 or TRBD2 (5 bases each). Trimming left V 3 bases short and J 7 bases short, with 7 bases between. The CDR3 runs 12 residues. Germline CDR1 and CDR2: LNHDA and SQIVND (reference sequence). As DNA, the CDR3 is TGTGCCAGTAGTATCGGGGCGAATGAGCAGTTCTTC. Translated: CASSIGANEQFF.

This clonotype was counted many times. The chain joins TRBV18 to TRBJ2-1; either TRBD1 or TRBD2 may fit D (6 bases each). Looked up from germline, CDR1 is KGHSH and CDR2 is LQKENI. This CDR3 region has 13 residues. V lost 2 bases and J lost 5, with 7 bases in between. CDR3 sequence: CASSPRGDNEQFF. The CDR3, as DNA: TGTGCCAGCTCACCAAGGGGGGACAATGAGCAGTTCTTC.

Only a few counts were recorded for this clonotype. This rearrangement joins TRBV18 to TRBJ2-1; 12 nucleotides match TRBD2. In germline, CDR1 is KGHSH, CDR2 LQKENI. The junction had 6 bases not matched to a gene; V was cut back by 0 bases and J by 0 bases. The CDR3 totals 19 residues. The CDR3 loop reads CASSPPTSGSLSSYNEQFF. In nucleotides, the CDR3 is TGTGCCAGCTCACCACCGACTAGCGGGAGCCTGAGCTCCTACAATGAGCAGTTCTTC.

Regarding this clonotype: A read error is possible here, since a much larger clone lies one base away. The chain is built from TRBV6-1 and TRBJ2-7; TRBD1 is a possible D gene (6 bases). The CDR3 has 12 residues. V lost 6 bases and J lost 3, with 9 bases in between. CDR1 MNHNS and CDR2 SASEGT come from the germline V gene. This CDR3 is CASRLQGYEQYV. The CDR3 DNA is TGTGCCAGCAGATTACAGGGCTACGAGCAGTACGTC.

The chain is built from TRBV15 and TRBJ1-3, with TRBD1 as a possible D gene (5 bases). The germline gives CDR1 LNHNV, CDR2 YYDKDF (reference sequence). This CDR3 is 17 amino acids long. Trimming stripped 1 base from V and 4 bases from J, with 17 bases between. The CDR3, as DNA: TGTGCCACCAGCAGAGGTGGGGCCTTCGGCCTCGGAAACACCATATATTTT. Translated: CATSRGGAFGLGNTIYF.

In this sample, this clonotype turned up many times. The chain employs TRBV29-1 and TRBJ2-7; 10 nucleotides align to TRBD1. The germline V gene has CDR1 SQVTM and CDR2 ANQGSEA. V gave up 3 bases and J gave up 2 bases; unmatched junction bases: 1. This CDR3 region has 13 residues. The CDR3 loop is CSVETGGPYEQYF. The CDR3 region has the DNA TGCAGCGTTGAGACAGGGGGCCCCTACGAGCAGTACTTC.

This clonotype was picked up a small number of times. Sequence at one end of the junction differs from germline and may be a read error. This chain joins TRBV20-1 and TRBJ2-7; D might be TRBD2 (7 bases). Germline CDR1 is DFQATT and CDR2 is SNEGSKA (reference sequence). The CDR3 totals 10 residues. The CDR3 DNA reads TGCAGTGCTAGAGAGGGGGGGCCCGGGTTC. Residues: CSAREGGPGF.

The chain links TRBV21-1 to TRBJ2-5; TRBD2, the table's D call, was not compared with the DNA. TRBV21-1 constitutes a pseudogene. The CDR3 contains 18 residues. CDR3 amino acids: CASSNDMSSGIYVETQYF. DNA of the CDR3: TGTGCCAGCAGCAATGACATGTCTAGCGGGATTTACGTAGAGACCCAGTACTTC.

This chain uses TRBV12-3 or TRBV12-4 with TRBJ2-7, with a weak D call TRBD2 (5 bases). This CDR3 region has 12 residues. V was trimmed by 8 bases and J by 3 bases, leaving 11 bases between them. CDR3 region: CASCRGYYEQYF. As DNA, the CDR3 is TGTGCCAGCTGTCGGGGATACTACGAGCAGTACTTC.

The DNA of the CDR3 is TGCGCCAGCACCGGACAGATCGGTGGGACCCAGTACTTC. Its protein is CASTGQIGGTQYF. V and J are TRBV5-1 and TRBJ2-5, with D maybe TRBD1 (6 bases). The germline V gene has CDR1 SGHRS and CDR2 YFSETQ. Deletions cut 6 bases from V and 7 bases from J, with 16 bases between. This CDR3 comprises 13 residues.

This sequence joins TRBV12-3 or TRBV12-4 and TRBJ2-1; 8 bases fit TRBD1. This CDR3 spans 15 amino acids. Trimming cost V 3 bases and J 5 bases; bases outside gene matches: 6. The CDR3 DNA reads as TGTGCCAGCAGTTTTACAGGACAGGGAAACAATGAGCAGTTCTTC. Translated: CASSFTGQGNNEQFF.

The sample holds many counts of this clonotype. This chain connects TRBV7-2 to TRBJ2-7, with D possibly TRBD2 on 5 matching bases. Germline assignment: CDR1 SGHTA and CDR2 FQGNSA. The V gene lost 2 bases and the J gene lost 5 bases, with 13 bases spanning the gap. The CDR3 contains 14 residues. The CDR3 region is CASSLMRVGHEQYF. For the CDR3, the DNA is TGTGCCAGCAGCTTAATGAGGGTAGGGCACGAGCAGTACTTC.

The chain links TRBV9 to TRBJ2-2; tentatively, D is TRBD1 or TRBD2 (6 bases each). The CDR3 has 12 amino acids. CDR1 SGDLS and CDR2 YYNGEE come from the germline V gene. Trimming pared 1 base from V and 10 bases from J, leaving 8 bases between. As DNA, the CDR3 is TGTGCCAGCAGCGTAAGGGGGGAGGAGCTGTTTTTT. Its translation is CASSVRGEELFF.

This clonotype turned up a few times. The chain is built from TRBV20-1 and TRBJ2-1; 7 positions agree with TRBD2. The CDR3 totals 17 residues. J lost 1 base, V lost 6 bases, and 15 bases had no gene match. CDR1 and CDR2 (germline): DFQATT, SNEGSKA (reference sequence). The CDR3 sequence is CSAIGRGRARSYNEQFF. In nucleotides, the CDR3 is TGCAGTGCCATTGGGAGAGGGAGGGCCCGATCCTACAATGAGCAGTTCTTC.

In its sample, this clonotype was seen many times. The rearrangement uses TRBV14 and TRBJ2-1; D unclear. The V end lost 2 bases, the J end lost 5 bases, and 10 bases lay between the germline ends. CDR3 length equals 14 residues. Germline CDR1 SGHDN, CDR2 FVKESK. CDR3 coding DNA: TGTGCCAGCAGCCAAAATTGGCTCCACAATGAGCAGTTCTTC. This encodes CASSQNWLHNEQFF. The entire variable domain, with the rest obtained from reference TRBV14 and TRBJ2-1, is as follows: EAGVTQFPSHSVIEKGQTVTLRCDPISGHDNLYWYRRVMGKEIKFLLHFVKESKQDESGMPNNRFLAERTGGTYSTLKVQPAELEDSGVYFCASSQNWLHNEQFFGPGTRLTVL.